This entry features one T cell receptor (beta chain) sequence. As yet, its antigen is unknown. Pooled in the analysis were second doses at about 4 or about 12 weeks. Measured with immunoSEQ multiplex PCR; TCRdb has only the in-frame clones, and not every one. The sample has approximately 150,000 clones; about 86% are singletons. V lost 0 bases and J 3 bases, leaving 4 bases between the germline ends. CDR1 LGHDT and CDR2 YNNKEL come from the germline V gene (reference sequence). This CDR3 spans 13 amino acids. The sample belongs to a study of T cell responses to AZD1222 COVID-19 vaccine. Study results and caveats: Once two AZD1222 doses were given, Spike-specific TCR breadth and depth went up. Of spike-specific TCRs, nearly half reportedly target regions left unmutated in variants. A mostly white British donor set with more females was recruited, and clonal diversity was possibly underestimated.

The J gene is TRBJ2-3, the V gene TRBV3-1 (or the pseudogene TRBV3-2); D is uncertain. Sequencing used peripheral blood, obtained 28 days after the second AZD1222 dose. The TCR was taken from an adult who received the AZD1222 COVID-19 vaccine. The CDR3 sequence: CASSQDWTDTQYF. The CDR3 nucleotides read TGTGCCAGCAGCCAAGATTGGACAGATACGCAGTATTTT.